Presented here are 2 T cell receptor beta chains from one specimen sequenced in a study of cytomegalovirus exposure and HLA in healthy donors. This PCR relied on a set of 60 Vbeta primers and 13 Jbeta primers. Using immunoSEQ multiplex PCR, the repertoire was profiled, and TCRdb retains in-frame clones only, with some absent. Here the sample spans fewer than 200,000 clones, around 82% being singletons. Sequenced sample: PBMCs. These receptors were obtained from a man under 40 in good health and CMV-seronegative.

The V call is TRBV27, the J call TRBJ2-4, with TRBD2 matching 7 bases. This CDR3 comprises 15 residues. Trimming at V came to 5 bases and at J to 8 bases, leaving 12 bases not matched to a gene. Germline V gives CDR1 MNHEY, CDR2 SMNVEV (reference sequence). This CDR3 is CASSPSVAGRYIQYF. The CDR3 bases are TGTGCCAGCAGTCCAAGCGTAGCCGGGAGGTACATTCAGTACTTC.

Remarks on this clone: This sample includes further DNA sequences coding for the same CDR3. The chain combines TRBV7-3 with TRBJ2-5; D unclear. Trimming pared 2 bases from V and 4 bases from J, leaving 8 bases between. This CDR3 has 13 amino acids. The germline V gene encodes CDR1 SGHTA and CDR2 FQGTGA. In DNA form, the CDR3 reads TGTGCCAGCAGCTTAGGTAGAGGAGAGACCCAGTACTTC. Protein product: CASSLGRGETQYF.